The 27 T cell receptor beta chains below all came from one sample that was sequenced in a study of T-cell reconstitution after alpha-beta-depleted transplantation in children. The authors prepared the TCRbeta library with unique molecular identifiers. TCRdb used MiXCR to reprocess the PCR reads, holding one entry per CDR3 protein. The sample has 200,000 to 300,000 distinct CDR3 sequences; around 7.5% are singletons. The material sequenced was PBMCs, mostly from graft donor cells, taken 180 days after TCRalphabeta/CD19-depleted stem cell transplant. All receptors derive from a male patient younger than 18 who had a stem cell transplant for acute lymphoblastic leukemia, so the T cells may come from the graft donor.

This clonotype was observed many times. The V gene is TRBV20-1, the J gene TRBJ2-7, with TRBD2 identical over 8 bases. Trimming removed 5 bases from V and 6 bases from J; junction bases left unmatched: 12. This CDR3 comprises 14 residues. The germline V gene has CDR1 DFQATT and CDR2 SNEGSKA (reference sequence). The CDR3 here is CSAASGAGALEQYF. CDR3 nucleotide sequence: TGCAGTGCTGCCTCAGGAGCGGGGGCCCTCGAGCAGTACTTC.

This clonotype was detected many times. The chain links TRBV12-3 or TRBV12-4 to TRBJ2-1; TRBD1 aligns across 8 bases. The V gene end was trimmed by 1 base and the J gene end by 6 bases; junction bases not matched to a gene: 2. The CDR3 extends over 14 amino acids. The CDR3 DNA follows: TGTGCCAGCAGTTTAGGGCAGGGGGCCAATGAGCAGTTCTTC. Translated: CASSLGQGANEQFF.

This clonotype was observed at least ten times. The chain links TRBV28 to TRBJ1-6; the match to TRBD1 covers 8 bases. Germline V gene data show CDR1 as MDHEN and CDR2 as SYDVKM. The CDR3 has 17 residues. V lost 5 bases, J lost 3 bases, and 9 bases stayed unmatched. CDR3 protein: CASSADREGVYNSPLHF. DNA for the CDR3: TGTGCCAGCAGTGCGGACAGGGAGGGCGTCTATAATTCACCCCTCCACTTT. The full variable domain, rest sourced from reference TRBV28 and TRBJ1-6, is DVKVTQSSRYLVKRTGEKVFLECVQDMDHENMFWYRQDPGLGLRLIYFSYDVKMKEKGDIPEGYSVSREKKERFSLILESASTNQTSMYLCASSADREGVYNSPLHFGNGTRLTVT.

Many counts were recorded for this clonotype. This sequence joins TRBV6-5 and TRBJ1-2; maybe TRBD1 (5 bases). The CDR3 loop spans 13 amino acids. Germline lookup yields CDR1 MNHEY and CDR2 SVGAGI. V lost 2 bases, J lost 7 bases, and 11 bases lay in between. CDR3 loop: CASSYGAVVGYTF. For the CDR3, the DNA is TGTGCCAGCAGTTACGGGGCGGTGGTTGGCTACACCTTC.

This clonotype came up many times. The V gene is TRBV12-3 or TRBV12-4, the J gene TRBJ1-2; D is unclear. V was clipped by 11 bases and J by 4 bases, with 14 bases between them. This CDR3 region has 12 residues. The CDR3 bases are TGTGCCTCCCTCGAGGGCCCCTATGGCTACACCTTC. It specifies CASLEGPYGYTF.

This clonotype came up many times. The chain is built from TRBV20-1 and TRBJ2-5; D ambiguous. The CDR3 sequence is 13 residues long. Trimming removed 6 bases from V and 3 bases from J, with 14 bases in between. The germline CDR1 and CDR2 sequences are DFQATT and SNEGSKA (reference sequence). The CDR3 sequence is CSASAARKETQYF. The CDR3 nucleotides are TGCAGTGCCAGCGCGGCCCGAAAAGAGACCCAGTACTTC.

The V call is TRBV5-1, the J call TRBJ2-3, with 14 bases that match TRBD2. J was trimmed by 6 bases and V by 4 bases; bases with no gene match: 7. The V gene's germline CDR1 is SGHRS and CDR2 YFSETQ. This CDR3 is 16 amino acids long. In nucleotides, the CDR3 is TGCGCCAGCAGCGTCCGACTAGCGGGGGGGCCTGATACGCAGTATTTT. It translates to CASSVRLAGGPDTQYF. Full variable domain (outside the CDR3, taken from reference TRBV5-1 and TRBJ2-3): KAGVTQTPRYLIKTRGQQVTLSCSPISGHRSVSWYQQTPGQGLQFLFEYFSETQRNKGNFPGRFSGRQFSNSRSEMNVSTLELGDSALYLCASSVRLAGGPDTQYFGPGTRLTVL.

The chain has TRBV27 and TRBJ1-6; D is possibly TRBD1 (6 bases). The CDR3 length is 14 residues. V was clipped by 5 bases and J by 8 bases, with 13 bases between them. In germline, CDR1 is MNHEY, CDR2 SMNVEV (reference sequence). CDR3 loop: CASSQRGADSPLHF. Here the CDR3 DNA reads TGTGCCAGCAGTCAAAGGGGGGCGGATTCACCCCTCCACTTT.

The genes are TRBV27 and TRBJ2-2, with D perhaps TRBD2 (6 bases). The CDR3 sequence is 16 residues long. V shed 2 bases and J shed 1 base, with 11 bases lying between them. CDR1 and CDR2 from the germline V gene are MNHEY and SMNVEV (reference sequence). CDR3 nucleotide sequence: TGTGCCAGCAGTTTAAATAGGAGGGGGAACACCGGGGAGCTGTTTTTT. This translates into CASSLNRRGNTGELFF.

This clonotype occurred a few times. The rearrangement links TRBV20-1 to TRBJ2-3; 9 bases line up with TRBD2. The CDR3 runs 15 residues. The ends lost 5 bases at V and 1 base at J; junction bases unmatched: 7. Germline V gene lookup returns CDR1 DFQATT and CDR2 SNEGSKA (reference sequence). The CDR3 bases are TGCAGTGCTTGGGCGGTAGCGGGGGGCACAGATACGCAGTATTTT. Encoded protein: CSAWAVAGGTDTQYF.

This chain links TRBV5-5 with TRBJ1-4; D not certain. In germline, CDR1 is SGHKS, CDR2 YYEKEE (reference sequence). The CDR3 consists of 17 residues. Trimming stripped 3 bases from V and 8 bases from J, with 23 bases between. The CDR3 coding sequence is TGTGCCAGCAGCTCCCAAACCTCCGGGAGAAATAAGGAAAAACTGTTTTTT. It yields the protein CASSSQTSGRNKEKLFF. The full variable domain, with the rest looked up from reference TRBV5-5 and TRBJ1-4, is DAGVTQSPTHLIKTRGQQVTLRCSPISGHKSVSWYQQVLGQGPQFIFQYYEKEERGRGNFPDRFSARQFPNYSSELNVNALLLGDSALYLCASSSQTSGRNKEKLFFGSGTQLSVL.

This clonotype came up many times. In DNA, the CDR3 is TGTGCCACCAGCCCCCGGGGAAACTATGGCTACACCTTC. It is translated as CATSPRGNYGYTF. The chain links TRBV15 to TRBJ1-2; D ambiguous. The CDR3 is made up of 13 amino acids. Trimming shortened V by 5 bases and J by 2 bases, and 9 bases separated the two germline ends. Germline CDR1 and CDR2: LNHNV and YYDKDF (reference sequence).

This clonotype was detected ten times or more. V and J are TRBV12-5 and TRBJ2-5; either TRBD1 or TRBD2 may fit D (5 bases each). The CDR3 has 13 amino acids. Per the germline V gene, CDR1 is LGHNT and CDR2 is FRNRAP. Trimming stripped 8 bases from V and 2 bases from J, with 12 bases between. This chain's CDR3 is CASLRGPQETQYF. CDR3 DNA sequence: TGTGCTAGTTTGAGGGGACCGCAAGAGACCCAGTACTTC.

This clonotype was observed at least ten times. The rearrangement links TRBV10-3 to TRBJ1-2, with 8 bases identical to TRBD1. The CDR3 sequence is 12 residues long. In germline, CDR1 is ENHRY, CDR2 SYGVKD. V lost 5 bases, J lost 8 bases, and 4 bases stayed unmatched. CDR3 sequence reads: CAISPGGRGYTF. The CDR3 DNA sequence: TGTGCCATCAGTCCAGGGGGCAGGGGCTACACCTTC.

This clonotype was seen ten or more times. The DNA of the CDR3 is TGCAGCGTTGAAGCCAACAGGGGGTACGAGCAGTACTTC. It is translated as CSVEANRGYEQYF. The genes are TRBV29-1 and TRBJ2-7, with 8 bases matching TRBD1. V lost 1 base and J lost 4; bases outside the gene matches: 3. CDR1 is SQVTM and CDR2 is ANQGSEA in the germline V gene. CDR3 length: 13 amino acids.

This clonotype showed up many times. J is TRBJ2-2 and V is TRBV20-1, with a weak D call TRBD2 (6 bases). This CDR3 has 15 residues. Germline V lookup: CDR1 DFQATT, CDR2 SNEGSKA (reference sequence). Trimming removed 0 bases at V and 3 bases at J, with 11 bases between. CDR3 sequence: CSAREPGVYTGELFF. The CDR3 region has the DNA TGCAGTGCTAGAGAACCGGGGGTTTACACCGGGGAGCTGTTTTTT.

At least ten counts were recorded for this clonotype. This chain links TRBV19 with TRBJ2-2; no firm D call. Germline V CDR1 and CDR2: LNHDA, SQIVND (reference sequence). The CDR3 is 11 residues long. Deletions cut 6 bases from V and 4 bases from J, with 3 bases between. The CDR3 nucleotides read TGTGCCAGTAGATCCACCGGGGAGCTGTTTTTT. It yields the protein CASRSTGELFF.

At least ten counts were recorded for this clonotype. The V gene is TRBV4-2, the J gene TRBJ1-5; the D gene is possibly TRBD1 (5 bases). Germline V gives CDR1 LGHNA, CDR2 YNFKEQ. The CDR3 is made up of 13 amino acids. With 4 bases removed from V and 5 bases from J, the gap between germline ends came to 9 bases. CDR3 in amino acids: CASSRVGDQPQHF. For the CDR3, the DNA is TGTGCCAGCAGCCGAGTAGGGGATCAGCCCCAGCATTTT.

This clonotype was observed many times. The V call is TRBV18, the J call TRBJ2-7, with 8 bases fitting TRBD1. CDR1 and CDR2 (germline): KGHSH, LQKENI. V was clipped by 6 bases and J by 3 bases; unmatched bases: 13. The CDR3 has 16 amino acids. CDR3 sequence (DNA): TGTGCCAGCTCCCCCTACTTGACAGGGGCCCACTACGAGCAGTACTTC. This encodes CASSPYLTGAHYEQYF.

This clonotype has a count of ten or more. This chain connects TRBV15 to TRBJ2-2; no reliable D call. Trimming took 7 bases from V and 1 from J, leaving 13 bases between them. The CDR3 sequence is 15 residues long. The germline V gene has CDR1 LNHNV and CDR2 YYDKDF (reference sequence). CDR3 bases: TGTGCCACCACCTATCGGGCAGGGAACACCGGGGAGCTGTTTTTT. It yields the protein CATTYRAGNTGELFF.

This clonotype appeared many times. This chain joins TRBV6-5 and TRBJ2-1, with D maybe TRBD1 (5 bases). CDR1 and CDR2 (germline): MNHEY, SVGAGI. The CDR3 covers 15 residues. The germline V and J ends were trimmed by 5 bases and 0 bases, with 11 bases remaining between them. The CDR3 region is CASSHRFSSYNEQFF. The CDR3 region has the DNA TGTGCCAGCAGTCACAGGTTTAGCTCCTACAATGAGCAGTTCTTC.

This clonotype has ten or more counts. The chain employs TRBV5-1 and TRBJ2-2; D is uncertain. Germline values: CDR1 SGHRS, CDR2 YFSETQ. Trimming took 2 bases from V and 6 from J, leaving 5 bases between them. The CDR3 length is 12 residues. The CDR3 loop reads CASSFLPGELFF. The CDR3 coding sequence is TGCGCCAGCAGCTTCTTGCCCGGGGAGCTGTTTTTT.

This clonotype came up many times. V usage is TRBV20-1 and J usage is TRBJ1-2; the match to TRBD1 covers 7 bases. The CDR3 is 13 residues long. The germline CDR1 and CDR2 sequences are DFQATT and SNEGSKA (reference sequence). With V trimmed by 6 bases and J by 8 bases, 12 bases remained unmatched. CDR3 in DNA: TGCAGTGCCCGGACAGGTGCTATCGGGGGCTACACCTTC. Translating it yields CSARTGAIGGYTF.

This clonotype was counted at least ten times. The CDR3 loop is CASSSAGGGGVWEQYF. CDR3 DNA sequence: TGTGCCAGCAGTTCCGCCGGGGGAGGGGGGGTATGGGAGCAGTACTTC. The chain couples TRBV28 to TRBJ2-7; possibly TRBD2 for D (7 bases). Trimming stripped 4 bases from V and 7 bases from J, with 23 bases between. CDR3 size: 16 residues. Germline V CDR1 and CDR2: MDHEN, SYDVKM.

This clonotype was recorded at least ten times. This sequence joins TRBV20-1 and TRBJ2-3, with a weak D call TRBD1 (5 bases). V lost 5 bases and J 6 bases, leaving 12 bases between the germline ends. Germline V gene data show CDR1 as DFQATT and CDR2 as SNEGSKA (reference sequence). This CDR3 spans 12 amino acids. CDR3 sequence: CSAPTPGDTQYF. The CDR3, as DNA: TGCAGTGCTCCTACCCCAGGGGATACGCAGTATTTT.

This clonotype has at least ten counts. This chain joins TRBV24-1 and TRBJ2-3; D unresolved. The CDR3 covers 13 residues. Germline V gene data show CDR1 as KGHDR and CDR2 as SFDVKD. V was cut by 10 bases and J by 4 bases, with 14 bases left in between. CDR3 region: CATSFRQADTQYF. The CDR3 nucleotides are TGTGCCACAAGTTTTCGACAAGCAGATACGCAGTATTTT.

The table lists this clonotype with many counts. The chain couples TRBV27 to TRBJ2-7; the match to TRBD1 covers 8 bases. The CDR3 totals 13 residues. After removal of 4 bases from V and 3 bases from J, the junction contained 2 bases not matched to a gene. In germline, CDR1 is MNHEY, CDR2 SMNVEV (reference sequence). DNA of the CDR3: TGTGCCAGCAGTTCCGGGACAGGCTACGAGCAGTACTTC. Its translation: CASSSGTGYEQYF.